The T cell receptor beta chain under discussion was sequenced for a study of PD-1 blockade in mismatch repair-deficient tumors. The CDR3 contains 14 residues. Trimming removed 3 bases from V and 4 bases from J; junction bases left unmatched: 1. The germline V gene has CDR1 MNHEY and CDR2 SMNVEV (reference sequence). This clone was seen only once. Repertoires were generated with immunoSEQ multiplex PCR, while TCRdb's copy carries only in-frame clones and drops some. There are 75,000 to 85,000 clones in the sample; around 85% occur only once, and just over 2.5% lies in the top ten. Sample: peripheral blood, taken 12 weeks after starting pembrolizumab. The chain carries TRBV27 and TRBJ1-4; TRBD1 matches 8 bases. The receptor was derived from an adult with mismatch repair-deficient cancer. The chain's CDR3 is CASSFTGGNEKLFF. The CDR3 nucleotides are TGTGCCAGCAGTTTCACAGGGGGTAATGAAAAACTGTTTTTT.